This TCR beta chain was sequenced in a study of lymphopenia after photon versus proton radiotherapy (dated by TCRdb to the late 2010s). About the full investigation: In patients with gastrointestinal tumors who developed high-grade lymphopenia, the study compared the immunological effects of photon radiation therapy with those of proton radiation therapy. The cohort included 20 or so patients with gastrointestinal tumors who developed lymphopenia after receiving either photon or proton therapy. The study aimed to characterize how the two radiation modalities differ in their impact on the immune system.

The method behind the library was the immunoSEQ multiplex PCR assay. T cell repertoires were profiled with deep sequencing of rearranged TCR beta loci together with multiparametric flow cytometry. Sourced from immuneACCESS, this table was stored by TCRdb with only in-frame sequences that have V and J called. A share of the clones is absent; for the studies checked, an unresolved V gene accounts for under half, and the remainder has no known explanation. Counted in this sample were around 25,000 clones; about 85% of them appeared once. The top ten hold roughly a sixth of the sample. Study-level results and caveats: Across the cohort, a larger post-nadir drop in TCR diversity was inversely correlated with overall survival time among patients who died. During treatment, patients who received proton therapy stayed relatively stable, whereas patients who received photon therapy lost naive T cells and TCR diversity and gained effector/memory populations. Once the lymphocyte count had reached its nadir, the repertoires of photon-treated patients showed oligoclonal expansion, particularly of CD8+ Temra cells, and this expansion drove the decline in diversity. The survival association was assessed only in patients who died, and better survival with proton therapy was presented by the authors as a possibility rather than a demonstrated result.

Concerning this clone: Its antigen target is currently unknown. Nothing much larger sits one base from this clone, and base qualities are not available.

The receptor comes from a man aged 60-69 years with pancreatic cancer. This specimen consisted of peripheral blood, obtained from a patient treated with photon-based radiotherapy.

The nucleotide sequence is given as TGTGCCAGCAGCCCCTGGGCGGGGGGCCTAAACACCGGGGAGCTGTTTTTT. This gives the protein CASSPWAGGLNTGELFF. The sequence is built from TRBV11-3 and TRBJ2-2; the junction holds 8 bases that match TRBD2. CDR1 and CDR2 were assigned from the germline V gene as SGHNT and YENEEA. Trimming accounts for 5 bases at V and 2 bases at J, while the number of junction bases matched to no gene is 10. The CDR3 covers 17 residues, taking in both the cysteine and the phenylalanine. The entry retains the CDR3 DNA only, 51 bases that are in frame from base 1.